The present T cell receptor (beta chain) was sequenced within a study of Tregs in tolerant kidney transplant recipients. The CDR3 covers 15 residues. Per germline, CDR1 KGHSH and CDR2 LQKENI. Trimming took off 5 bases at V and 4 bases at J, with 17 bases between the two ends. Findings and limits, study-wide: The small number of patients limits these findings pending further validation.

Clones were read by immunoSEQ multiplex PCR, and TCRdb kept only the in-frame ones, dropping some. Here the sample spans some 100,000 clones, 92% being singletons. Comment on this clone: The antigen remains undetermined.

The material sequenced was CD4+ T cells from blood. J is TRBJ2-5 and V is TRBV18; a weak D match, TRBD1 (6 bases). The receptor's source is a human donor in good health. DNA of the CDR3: TGTGCCAGCTCATCTCGAACAGGGAGCCGAGAGACCCAGTACTTC. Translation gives CASSSRTGSRETQYF.